This T cell receptor beta chain was identified during a study of shared clonotypes between healthy human individuals. General study results and limits: Generation probabilities were higher for clonotypes shared across all four sorted-subset donors than for unshared ones.

On this clone: Its specificity is not known.

The protocol was immunoSEQ multiplex PCR, while the TCRdb copy is restricted to in-frame clones and leaves out a portion. The repertoire holds about 2.4 million clones, with around nine tenths as singletons. V gave up 4 bases and J gave up 7 bases, with 14 bases separating them. This CDR3 spans 15 amino acids. In germline, CDR1 is SEHNR, CDR2 FQNEAQ (reference sequence). Sequencing was done on a sample of naive CD4+ T cells sorted from blood. As to subset: CD45RA+ positively selected. V and J are TRBV7-9 and TRBJ1-6, with D possibly TRBD1 on 5 matching bases. The origin of this receptor is a young man in good health. Here the CDR3 reads CASSSGMGGNSPLHF. The CDR3 DNA follows: TGTGCCAGCAGCTCCGGGATGGGGGGAAATTCACCCCTCCACTTT. Based on the CDR3 plus reference TRBV7-9 and TRBJ1-6, the full variable domain is DTGVSQNPRHKITKRGQNVTFRCDPISEHNRLYWYRQTLGQGPEFLTYFQNEAQLEKSRLLSDRFSAERPKGSFSTLEIQRTEQGDSAMYLCASSSGMGGNSPLHFGNGTRLTVT.